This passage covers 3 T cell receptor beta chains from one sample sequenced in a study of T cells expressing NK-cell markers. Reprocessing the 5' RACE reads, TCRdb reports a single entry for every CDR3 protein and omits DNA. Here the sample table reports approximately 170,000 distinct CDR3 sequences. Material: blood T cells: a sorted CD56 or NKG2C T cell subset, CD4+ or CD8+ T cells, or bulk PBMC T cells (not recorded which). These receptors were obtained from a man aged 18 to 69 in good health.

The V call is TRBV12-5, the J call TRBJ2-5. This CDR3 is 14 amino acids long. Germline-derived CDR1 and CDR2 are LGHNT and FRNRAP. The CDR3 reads CASGSGHFQETQYF.

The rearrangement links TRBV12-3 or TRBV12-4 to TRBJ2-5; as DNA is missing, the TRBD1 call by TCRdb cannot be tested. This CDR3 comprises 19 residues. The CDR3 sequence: CASSYPGQGATHYQETQYF.

The CDR3 spells CASEIQGAGTGELFF. The rearrangement uses TRBV6-5 and TRBJ2-2; TCRdb indicates TRBD1, and absent DNA this call remains unverified. The CDR3 loop spans 15 amino acids. The germline V gene has CDR1 MNHEY and CDR2 SVGAGI.